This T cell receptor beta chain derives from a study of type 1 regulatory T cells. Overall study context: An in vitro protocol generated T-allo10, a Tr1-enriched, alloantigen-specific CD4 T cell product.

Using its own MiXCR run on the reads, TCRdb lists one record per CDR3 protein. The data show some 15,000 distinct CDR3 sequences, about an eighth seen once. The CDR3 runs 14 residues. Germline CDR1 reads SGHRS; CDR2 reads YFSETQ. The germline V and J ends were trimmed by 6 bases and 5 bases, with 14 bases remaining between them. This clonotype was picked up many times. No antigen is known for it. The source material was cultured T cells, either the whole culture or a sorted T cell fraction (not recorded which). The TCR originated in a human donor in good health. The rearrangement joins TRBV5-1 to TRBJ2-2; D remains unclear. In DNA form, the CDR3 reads TGCGCCAGCAATAAGGATAGGAATACCGGGGAGCTGTTTTTT. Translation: CASNKDRNTGELFF.